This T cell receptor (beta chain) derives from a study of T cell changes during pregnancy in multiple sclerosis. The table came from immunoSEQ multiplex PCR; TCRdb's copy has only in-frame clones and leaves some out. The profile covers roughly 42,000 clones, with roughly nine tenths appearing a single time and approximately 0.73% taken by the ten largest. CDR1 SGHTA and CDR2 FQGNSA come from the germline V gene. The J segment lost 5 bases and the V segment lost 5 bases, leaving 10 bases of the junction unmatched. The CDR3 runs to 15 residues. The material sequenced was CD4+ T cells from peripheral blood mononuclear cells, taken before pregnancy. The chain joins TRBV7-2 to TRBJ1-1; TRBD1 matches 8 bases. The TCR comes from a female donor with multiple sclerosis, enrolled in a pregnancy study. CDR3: CASSSSPGGGTEAFF. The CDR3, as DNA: TGTGCCAGCAGCAGTAGCCCAGGGGGCGGTACTGAAGCTTTCTTT.